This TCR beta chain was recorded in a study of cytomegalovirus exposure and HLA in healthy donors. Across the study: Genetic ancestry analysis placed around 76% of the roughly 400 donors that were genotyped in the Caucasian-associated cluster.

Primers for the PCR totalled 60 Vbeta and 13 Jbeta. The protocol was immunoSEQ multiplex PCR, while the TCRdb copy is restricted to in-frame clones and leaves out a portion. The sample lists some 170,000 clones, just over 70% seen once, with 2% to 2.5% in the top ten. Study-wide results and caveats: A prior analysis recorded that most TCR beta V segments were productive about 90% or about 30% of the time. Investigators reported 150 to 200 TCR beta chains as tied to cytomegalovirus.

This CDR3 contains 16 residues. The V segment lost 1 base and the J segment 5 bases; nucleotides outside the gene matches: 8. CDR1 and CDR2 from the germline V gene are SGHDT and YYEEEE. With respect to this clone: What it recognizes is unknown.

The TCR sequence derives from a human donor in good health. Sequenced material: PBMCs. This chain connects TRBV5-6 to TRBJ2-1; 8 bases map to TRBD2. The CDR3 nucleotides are TGTGCCAGCAGCTTGTTTGGCGGGGGGCCCCACAATGAGCAGTTCTTC. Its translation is CASSLFGGGPHNEQFF.